Presented here are 21 T cell receptor beta chains from one specimen sequenced in a study of CD8 T cells in ankylosing spondylitis. Via MiXCR, TCRdb re-called the 5' RACE reads, giving one row per CDR3 protein. The repertoire holds under 250,000 distinct CDR3 sequences, with approximately 8.4% as singletons. Specimen: blood, either unsorted or a sorted T cell fraction (not recorded which). These receptors came from a female donor with ankylosing spondylitis or in good health (not recorded which).

This clonotype was detected many times. The rearrangement uses TRBV5-8 and TRBJ2-1, with D possibly TRBD2 on 6 matching bases. Trimming cost V 8 bases and J 8 bases, with 20 bases left between them. The CDR3 is 14 amino acids. Per germline, CDR1 SGHTS and CDR2 YDEGEE. The CDR3 here is CASDSGRGWDEQFF. CDR3 nucleotide sequence: TGTGCCAGTGATTCAGGGCGGGGTTGGGATGAGCAGTTCTTC. Filled out from reference TRBV5-8 and TRBJ2-1, the complete variable domain reads EAGVTQSPTHLIKTRGQQATLRCSPISGHTSVYWYQQALGLGLQFLLWYDEGEERNRGNFPPRFSGRQFPNYSSELNVNALELEDSALYLCASDSGRGWDEQFFGPGTRLTVL.

This clonotype turned up a few times. The CDR3 nucleotides are TGCGCCAGCAGCTTGGTGGGGACAGATAGATCCTACAATGAGCAGTTCTTC. Residues: CASSLVGTDRSYNEQFF. The V gene is TRBV5-1, the J gene TRBJ2-1; 7 bases match TRBD1. Per germline, CDR1 SGHRS and CDR2 YFSETQ. Trimming at V came to 0 bases and at J to 1 base, leaving 7 bases not matched to a gene. The CDR3 extends over 17 amino acids.

This clonotype was seen ten or more times. The chain recombines TRBV4-3 with TRBJ2-2; D call uncertain. Germline V lookup: CDR1 LGHNA, CDR2 YSLEER. V lost 0 bases and J lost 4, with 12 bases in between. There are 16 residues in the CDR3. The CDR3, as DNA: TGCGCCAGCAGCCAAGAAACTGCTCCTCCCACCGGGGAGCTGTTTTTT. Amino acids: CASSQETAPPTGELFF.

This clonotype occurred many times. V usage is TRBV5-1 and J usage is TRBJ1-5; 12 bases fit TRBD1. With 1 base clipped from V and 6 bases from J, the junction kept 8 bases outside the gene matches. The germline V gene encodes CDR1 SGHRS and CDR2 YFSETQ. CDR3 length: 17 residues. For the CDR3, the DNA is TGCGCCAGCAGCTTGAACGGGGGGACAGGGGGCCTTCAGCCCCAGCATTTT. It codes for CASSLNGGTGGLQPQHF.

In this sample, this clonotype turned up many times. The chain carries TRBV5-1 and TRBJ2-3; a possible D gene is TRBD2 (6 bases). Looked up from germline, CDR1 is SGHRS and CDR2 is YFSETQ. The CDR3 runs to 14 residues. Trimming took 0 bases from V and 3 from J, leaving 8 bases between them. The CDR3 bases are TGCGCCAGCAGCTTGGGGGACTTGACAGATACGCAGTATTTT. This translates into CASSLGDLTDTQYF.

This rearrangement joins TRBV20-1 to TRBJ2-1; tentative D call: TRBD2 (5 bases). Germline V gene sequence: CDR1 DFQATT, CDR2 SNEGSKA (reference sequence). The CDR3 is 18 residues long. The chain's CDR3 is CSFRGEAPDSERYNEQFF. DNA of the CDR3: TGCAGCTTCAGAGGCGAGGCTCCGGACTCCGAGAGGTACAATGAGCAGTTCTTC.

J is TRBJ2-4 and V is TRBV6-2 or TRBV6-3; 11 bases are shared with TRBD2. V was pared by 2 bases and J by 7 bases, with 4 bases of the junction left unmatched. Germline V CDR1 and CDR2: MNHEY, SVGEGT. CDR3 length: 15 residues. CDR3 region: CASSYELAGGNIQYF. As DNA, the CDR3 is TGTGCCAGCAGTTACGAGCTAGCGGGAGGTAACATTCAGTACTTC.

A word on this clonotype: With a much larger clone just one base away, this may be a read error. The chain links TRBV12-3 or TRBV12-4 to TRBJ2-5; D possibly corresponds to TRBD1 (5 bases). CDR3 length equals 14 residues. This CDR3 is CASRGLGNQEAQYF. The CDR3 coding sequence is TGTGCCAGCAGGGGGCTAGGAAACCAAGAGGCCCAGTACTTC.

The chain recombines TRBV4-3 with TRBJ2-6; tentatively, D is TRBD2 (6 bases). The V gene's germline CDR1 is LGHNA and CDR2 YSLEER. The CDR3 consists of 19 residues. Trimming took 4 bases from V and 4 from J, leaving 23 bases between them. The DNA for the CDR3 is TGCGCCAGCAGCCTAGATATTCCGGGCCCCGGGGGAGGGGCCAACGTCCTGACTTTC. Translation gives CASSLDIPGPGGGANVLTF.

This clonotype was counted ten times or more. One end of the junction fails to match germline, which may point to a read error. The rearrangement uses TRBV12-3 or TRBV12-4 and TRBJ1-4; D uncertain. The CDR3 is 13 amino acids. DNA of the CDR3: TGTGCCAGCAGCCTAGGGTTCAAGGCACACTTGGTTTTT. Protein sequence: CASSLGFKAHLVF.

This clonotype was found many times. The J gene is TRBJ2-2, the V gene TRBV20-1; the match to TRBD2 covers 14 bases. The V gene end was trimmed by 0 bases and the J gene end by 5 bases; junction bases not matched to a gene: 8. This CDR3 spans 18 amino acids. From germline, CDR1 is DFQATT and CDR2 SNEGSKA (reference sequence). The CDR3 spells CSARDRLAGGPGTGELFF. In DNA form, the CDR3 reads TGCAGTGCTAGAGATCGACTAGCGGGAGGGCCAGGGACCGGGGAGCTGTTTTTT.

This clonotype appeared many times. The V and J genes are TRBV5-1 and TRBJ2-1; 7 bases map to TRBD1. Germline trimming cut 0 bases from V and 4 bases from J; bases unmatched to any gene: 13. Germline-derived CDR1 and CDR2 are SGHRS and YFSETQ. The CDR3 is 18 amino acids. DNA of the CDR3: TGCGCCAGCAGCTTGGGTCTGAGTCGGGACAGCGGTTACAATGAGCAGTTCTTC. It specifies CASSLGLSRDSGYNEQFF.

This clonotype came up many times. This chain's CDR3 is CSALRPATDGYTF. CDR3 bases: TGCAGCGCCCTGAGGCCCGCAACCGATGGCTACACCTTC. This chain links TRBV29-1 with TRBJ1-2; D is undetermined. V gave up 7 bases and J gave up 6 bases, with 18 bases separating them. The CDR3 consists of 13 residues. Germline assignment: CDR1 SQVTM and CDR2 ANQGSEA.

This clonotype was seen repeatedly, ten times or more. The V and J genes are TRBV5-5 and TRBJ2-2; perhaps TRBD2 as D (5 bases). V was shortened by 0 bases and J by 6 bases, with 15 bases between the two germline ends. Germline CDR1 SGHKS, CDR2 YYEKEE (reference sequence). The CDR3 extends over 16 amino acids. The CDR3 loop is CASSLAGLVVAGELFF. The CDR3 nucleotides read TGTGCCAGCAGCTTGGCAGGACTTGTAGTAGCCGGGGAGCTGTTTTTT.

The chain uses TRBV7-2 and TRBJ2-5; perhaps TRBD2 as D (6 bases). The germline V gene has CDR1 SGHTA and CDR2 FQGNSA. CDR3 length: 15 residues. The ends were cut back, 1 base at V and 5 bases at J, with 14 bases in the middle. The CDR3: CASSLEKRVVETQYF. The CDR3 nucleotides read TGTGCCAGCAGCTTAGAGAAGCGGGTGGTTGAGACCCAGTACTTC.

This clonotype was found many times. CDR3 in DNA: TGCGCCAGCAGCCAAGAGGGGTTGGGACTAGCGTCCTACAATGAGCAGTTCTTC. Translated, it gives CASSQEGLGLASYNEQFF. The chain combines TRBV4-3 with TRBJ2-1; 10 bases are shared with TRBD2. The CDR3 sequence is 18 residues long. Trimming took 0 bases from V and 1 from J; bases not matched to a gene: 6. Germline V lookup: CDR1 LGHNA, CDR2 YSLEER.

In this sample, this clonotype turned up a few times. The genes are TRBV18 and TRBJ2-7, with TRBD1 identical over 10 bases. Trimming removed 3 bases from V and 3 bases from J; junction bases left unmatched: 5. The CDR3 has 15 residues. Per germline, CDR1 KGHSH and CDR2 LQKENI. CDR3 sequence: CASSPGQGYYYEQYF. In DNA, the CDR3 is TGTGCCAGCTCACCGGGACAGGGGTATTACTACGAGCAGTACTTC.

This clonotype came up many times. The chain has TRBV7-8 and TRBJ2-7; D gene ambiguous. Trimming shortened V by 1 base and J by 3 bases, and 10 bases separated the two germline ends. The CDR3 contains 14 residues. Per germline, CDR1 SGHVS and CDR2 FQNEAQ. The CDR3 region has the DNA TGTGCCAGCAGCTTAGGGATGAGGATCTACGAGCAGTACTTC. Translating it yields CASSLGMRIYEQYF.

Of note for this clonotype: This may be a read error: a much more frequent sequence differs by one nucleotide. The chain joins TRBV18 to TRBJ1-2, with D perhaps TRBD1 (6 bases). Germline V gene lookup returns CDR1 KGHSH and CDR2 LQKENI. V was trimmed by 2 bases and J by 6 bases, leaving 19 bases between them. The length of the CDR3 is 16 residues. The CDR3 region is CASSPWGDTAGHGYTF. In DNA form, the CDR3 reads TGTGCCAGCTCACCATGGGGGGACACTGCGGGGCATGGCTACACCTTC. Full variable domain (rest looked up from reference TRBV18 and TRBJ1-2): NAGVMQNPRHLVRRRGQEARLRCSPMKGHSHVYWYRQLPEEGLKFMVYLQKENIIDESGMPKERFSAEFPKEGPSILRIQQVVRGDSAAYFCASSPWGDTAGHGYTFGSGTRLTVV.

This clonotype was observed at least ten times. The gene calls are TRBV28 and TRBJ1-2, with D possibly TRBD1 on 5 matching bases. Germline CDR1 MDHEN, CDR2 SYDVKM. The CDR3 sequence is 14 residues long. V was shortened by 6 bases and J by 7 bases, with 18 bases between the two germline ends. The CDR3 DNA is TGTGCCAGCAGGCCCCAGGGAGGGGTTGGTGGCTACACCTTC. Amino acid sequence: CASRPQGGVGGYTF.

This clonotype appeared many times. V usage is TRBV12-3 or TRBV12-4 and J usage is TRBJ1-6; D is unresolved. Trimming pared 1 base from V and 9 bases from J, leaving 10 bases between. The CDR3 loop spans 14 amino acids. CDR3 coding DNA: TGTGCCAGCAGTTTAGAACAAGCGAGTTCACCCCTCCACTTT. Translation: CASSLEQASSPLHF.